The text below deals with one T cell receptor (beta chain). Its target antigen remains unknown. No much larger clonotype is one base removed from it; base qualities were not supplied. The goal of deep resolution MiSeq sequencing was a depth between 1 in 1 million and 1 in 200,000 T cells, and coverage averaged 10x per clonotype. TCR beta libraries were generated with the immunoSEQ hsTCRB Kit. The authors' pipeline ran thus. ImmunoSEQ Data Assistant and ImmunoSEQ Analyzer were used for data analysis, and V, D and J genes were assigned according to IMGT definitions. Clonality was computed as one minus normalized Shannon entropy of productive rearrangement frequencies, ranging from 0 to 1. Only overrepresented clonotypes making up at least 0.05% of each patient's repertoire were included in the public clonotype analysis. Thirteen age-matched healthy donor repertoires from immuneACCESS served as clonality controls. TCRdb obtained this table from immuneACCESS and retained in-frame rearrangements with V and J assigned. These tables miss some clones; where compared with another copy, unresolved V genes account for less than half of the shortfall, and the remainder is unexplained. The V and J calls and clone size come from that table; D and trimming were worked out from the DNA. The sample records about 200,000 clones, 72% of which are singletons. The ten largest account for roughly 13% of the sample.

This sample stems from a study of cytotoxic CD8 clonotypes in ibrutinib-treated CLL (dated by TCRdb to about 2021). About the study as a whole: The cohort had about ten relapsed/refractory and around 15 treatment-naive patients; roughly 17 were IGHV unmutated. Samples averaged approximately 240,000 productive templates and 94,082 productive rearrangements. Responses were partial in approximately 24 patients and complete in 2; after median about 68 months follow-up, 14 stayed in remission and roughly twelve progressed. The response samples were drawn at a median of 12 months into treatment, with a range of about 6 to 36 months. Every sample from remission and from progressive disease was obtained while the patients were still on ibrutinib. Longitudinal samples were available for about 30% of the 86 trial participants. Cryopreserved peripheral blood mononuclear cells were collected at three points: before therapy, at response, and at either sustained remission or disease progression. Here is what the overall study found, with its caveats: Public clonotypes were rare and either contracted or stayed stable during treatment, and the rise in clonality at ibrutinib response reflected the expansion of private clonotypes. Clonality rose at ibrutinib response, remained stable during sustained remission, and dropped back toward baseline at progression. Baseline clonality exceeded that of age-matched healthy donors and correlated strongly with circulating CD8+ T-cell counts. Sustained-remission and progressing patients did not have matched sampling times, and lymph node repertoires were not examined.

The sample's time point label, decoded: approximately 25 months on ibrutinib. For TCR beta library preparation, 1.5 to 2 micrograms of genomic DNA were extracted from the cryopreserved PBMCs. Longitudinal blood samples from CLL patients on ibrutinib monotherapy were analyzed using high-throughput TCR beta sequencing. The patients were enrolled in a single-center, open-label phase 2 trial of ibrutinib monotherapy. Reading from cysteine to phenylalanine, the CDR3 counts 15 amino acids. Only the CDR3 region is kept as DNA, spanning 45 bases read in frame from base 1. According to the germline V gene, CDR1 reads SGDLS and CDR2 reads YYNGEE. Trimming costs V 4 bases and J 2 bases, and their ends lie 15 bases apart.

Sequencing was performed on PBMCs, taken after 24 months of ibrutinib treatment. The TCR sequence derives from a human donor with chronic lymphocytic leukemia. Here the chain combines TRBV9 and TRBJ1-1, with the D gene uncertain. CDR3 sequence: CASSKTPTRNTEAFF. The nucleotides are TGTGCCAGCAGCAAAACTCCGACACGTAACACTGAAGCTTTCTTT.